This passage covers 17 T cell receptor beta chains from one sample sequenced in a study of T cells after yellow fever vaccination. TCRdb passed the 5' RACE reads through MiXCR, listing each CDR3 protein once. Among under 150,000 distinct CDR3 sequences listed, over 7% were seen once. The source material was CD4+ T cells sorted from PBMCs, sampled 5 days after the yellow fever booster vaccination. Receptors originate from a man younger than 40 who received the YFV17D yellow fever vaccine.

This clonotype was found many times. This chain uses TRBV7-9 with TRBJ1-1; possible D gene TRBD1, 6 bases. The CDR3 has 12 residues. Germline values: CDR1 SEHNR, CDR2 FQNEAQ (reference sequence). The ends were cut back, 5 bases at V and 5 bases at J, with 9 bases in the middle. CDR3 protein: CASSPGETEAFF. Here the CDR3 DNA reads TGTGCCAGCAGCCCAGGGGAGACTGAAGCTTTCTTT.

Of note for this clonotype: Just one base apart from a much larger clone, this may be a read error. The chain has TRBV20-1 and TRBJ2-5, with a weak D call TRBD2 (5 bases). V lost 1 base and J lost 5, with 20 bases in between. This CDR3 comprises 16 residues. CDR1 is DFQATT, CDR2 SNEGSKA, per germline (reference sequence). The CDR3 DNA is TGCAGTGCTAGAGCCATACGGGGTGGGGTCCGGGAGACCCAGTACTTC. Amino acids: CSARAIRGGVRETQYF.

This clonotype was detected only a few times. The chain joins TRBV4-2 to TRBJ2-7; tentative D call: TRBD1 (5 bases). This CDR3 contains 19 residues. V gave up 0 bases and J gave up 4 bases, with 25 bases separating them. Germline V gives CDR1 LGHNA, CDR2 YNFKEQ. The CDR3 bases are TGTGCCAGCAGCCAAGATCGGTCTTTGTGGACATCCGTTCAATACGAGCAGTACTTC. This encodes CASSQDRSLWTSVQYEQYF.

This clonotype was picked up many times. CDR3 loop: CSVEDRGRAENIQYF. The CDR3 DNA is TGCAGCGTTGAAGATAGGGGCAGGGCAGAAAACATTCAGTACTTC. This chain connects TRBV29-1 to TRBJ2-4, with D tentatively TRBD1 (5 bases). The V and J ends lost 0 bases and 5 bases respectively, with 14 bases between them. Germline V gene lookup returns CDR1 SQVTM and CDR2 ANQGSEA. The CDR3 length is 15 residues.

The table lists this clonotype with many counts. The chain recombines TRBV18 with TRBJ2-3, with TRBD2 matching over 8 bases. The CDR3 extends over 14 amino acids. Trimming removed 6 bases from V and 1 base from J; junction bases left unmatched: 3. Germline V CDR1 and CDR2: KGHSH, LQKENI. CDR3 sequence reads: CASSTSGGTDTQYF. The CDR3 nucleotides are TGTGCCAGCTCCACTAGCGGAGGCACAGATACGCAGTATTTT.

This clonotype was seen ten or more times. The chain is built from TRBV20-1 and TRBJ1-4; D perhaps matches TRBD1 (5 bases). Germline CDR1 and CDR2: DFQATT and SNEGSKA (reference sequence). Trimming took off 6 bases at V and 8 bases at J, with 19 bases between the two ends. The CDR3 spans 14 residues. DNA for the CDR3: TGCAGTGCCGAGCCCGGGGGGGTCGGAGAAAAACTGTTTTTT. It specifies CSAEPGGVGEKLFF.

This clonotype appeared many times. This sequence joins TRBV5-1 and TRBJ2-2; no clear D gene. Per germline, CDR1 SGHRS and CDR2 YFSETQ. The CDR3 has 13 residues. Trimming took off 7 bases at V and 0 bases at J, with 7 bases between the two ends. CDR3 in amino acids: CASYRPNTGELFF. CDR3 nucleotide sequence: TGCGCCAGCTACAGACCGAACACCGGGGAGCTGTTTTTT.

Comment on this clonotype: This clone may be a read error of a much larger clone one base away. This chain joins TRBV10-2 and TRBJ2-3; no definite D call. The end of the DNA is better explained by TRBJ1-5, so the J call may be wrong. The V gene's germline CDR1 is WSHSY and CDR2 SAAADI. This CDR3 is built from 15 residues. DNA for the CDR3: TGCGCCAGCAGTGACGGCGGGGTTGGCACAGATACGCAGCATTTT. It codes for CASSDGGVGTDTQHF.

The table lists this clonotype with many counts. CDR3 residues: CASSLGWTEAFF. The CDR3 region has the DNA TGCGCCAGCAGCTTGGGGTGGACTGAAGCTTTCTTT. The rearrangement uses TRBV5-1 and TRBJ1-1; D is unclear. Germline V gene data show CDR1 as SGHRS and CDR2 as YFSETQ. Trimming pared 0 bases from V and 5 bases from J, leaving 5 bases between. The CDR3 sequence is 12 residues long.

The table lists this clonotype with many counts. The chain links TRBV12-3 or TRBV12-4 to TRBJ2-1; D may be TRBD2 (6 bases). This CDR3 spans 13 amino acids. Trimming shortened V by 3 bases and J by 9 bases, and 12 bases separated the two germline ends. The CDR3 loop reads CASSFRRGSEQFF. The CDR3 nucleotides are TGTGCCAGCAGTTTTAGACGGGGGAGTGAGCAGTTCTTC.

This clonotype has at least ten counts. This chain joins TRBV5-4 and TRBJ2-7; D may be TRBD1 (6 bases). The CDR3 is 12 amino acids. V was shortened by 4 bases and J by 3 bases, with 8 bases between the two germline ends. CDR1 is SGHNT, CDR2 YYREEE, per germline (reference sequence). The CDR3 reads CASSKDSYEQYF. Written as DNA, the CDR3 is TGTGCCAGCAGCAAGGACAGCTACGAGCAGTACTTC.

This clonotype has at least ten counts. The chain is built from TRBV19 and TRBJ2-1; D gene uncertain. Trimming removed 3 bases at V and 0 bases at J, with 9 bases between. CDR3 length: 15 amino acids. Germline CDR1 is LNHDA and CDR2 is SQIVND (reference sequence). The CDR3 protein is CASSMSRVSYNEQFF. CDR3 in DNA: TGTGCCAGTAGTATGTCTAGGGTCTCCTACAATGAGCAGTTCTTC. Looking up the rest from reference TRBV19 and TRBJ2-1 gives the full variable domain: DGGITQSPKYLFRKEGQNVTLSCEQNLNHDAMYWYRQDPGQGLRLIYYSQIVNDFQKGDIAEGYSVSREKKESFPLTVTSAQKNPTAFYLCASSMSRVSYNEQFFGPGTRLTVL.

Many counts were recorded for this clonotype. The J gene is TRBJ2-5, the V gene TRBV20-1, with D maybe TRBD2 (5 bases). The CDR3 sequence is 13 residues long. The germline gives CDR1 DFQATT, CDR2 SNEGSKA (reference sequence). CDR3 in DNA: TGCACCCCCCGGGAAACAATCGGGGAGACCCAGTACTTC. This gives the protein CTPRETIGETQYF.

This clonotype was found many times. J is TRBJ2-5 and V is TRBV5-1; no clear D gene. In germline, CDR1 is SGHRS, CDR2 YFSETQ. The V gene lost 0 bases and the J gene lost 4 bases, with 13 bases spanning the gap. The CDR3 extends over 15 amino acids. The CDR3 DNA is TGCGCCAGCAGCTTGGCCATAGGAGTAGGAGAGACCCAGTACTTC. It specifies CASSLAIGVGETQYF.

This clonotype was counted many times. The chain combines TRBV29-1 with TRBJ2-2; 7 nucleotides agree with TRBD1. CDR1 and CDR2 from the germline V gene are SQVTM and ANQGSEA. The CDR3 consists of 14 residues. With 6 bases clipped from V and 1 base from J, the junction kept 5 bases outside the gene matches. Written as DNA, the CDR3 is TGCAGCGTCTCCGGGACAGAGAACACCGGGGAGCTGTTTTTT. Translation: CSVSGTENTGELFF.

In this sample, this clonotype turned up many times. The V call is TRBV7-2, the J call TRBJ2-7; D not resolved. Trimming removed 2 bases from V and 3 bases from J, with 20 bases in between. This CDR3 contains 17 residues. CDR1 and CDR2 (germline): SGHTA, FQGNSA. The CDR3 DNA follows: TGTGCCAGCAGCTTAAAAGTCTACGCAATCTCGGGCTACGAGCAGTACTTC. Amino acids: CASSLKVYAISGYEQYF. Complete variable domain (other parts from reference TRBV7-2 and TRBJ2-7): GAGVSQSPSNKVTEKGKDVELRCDPISGHTALYWYRQSLGQGLEFLIYFQGNSAPDKSGLPSDRFSAERTGGSVSTLTIQRTQQEDSAVYLCASSLKVYAISGYEQYFGPGTRLTVT.

This clonotype was picked up many times. The chain employs TRBV7-2 and TRBJ2-7; maybe TRBD2 (5 bases). The germline V gene encodes CDR1 SGHTA and CDR2 FQGNSA. This CDR3 has 14 amino acids. V shed 5 bases and J shed 6 bases, with 17 bases lying between them. The CDR3 bases are TGTGCCAGCAGCCTTAGGACGGAGAGGGCCGAGCAGTACTTC. Residues: CASSLRTERAEQYF. Full variable domain (remainder filled in from reference TRBV7-2 and TRBJ2-7): GAGVSQSPSNKVTEKGKDVELRCDPISGHTALYWYRQSLGQGLEFLIYFQGNSAPDKSGLPSDRFSAERTGGSVSTLTIQRTQQEDSAVYLCASSLRTERAEQYFGPGTRLTVT.